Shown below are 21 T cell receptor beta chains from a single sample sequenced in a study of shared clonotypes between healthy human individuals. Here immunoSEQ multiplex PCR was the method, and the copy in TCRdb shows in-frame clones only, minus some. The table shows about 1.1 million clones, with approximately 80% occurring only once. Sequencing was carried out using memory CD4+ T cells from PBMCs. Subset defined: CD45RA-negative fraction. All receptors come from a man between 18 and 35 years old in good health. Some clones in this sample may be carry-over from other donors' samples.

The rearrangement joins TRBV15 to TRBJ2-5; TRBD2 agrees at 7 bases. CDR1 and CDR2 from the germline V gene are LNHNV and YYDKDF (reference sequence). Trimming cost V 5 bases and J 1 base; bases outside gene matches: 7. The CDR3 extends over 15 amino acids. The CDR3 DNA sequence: TGTGCCACCAGCGAAGGAGCGGGACTCCAAGAGACCCAGTACTTC. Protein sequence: CATSEGAGLQETQYF.

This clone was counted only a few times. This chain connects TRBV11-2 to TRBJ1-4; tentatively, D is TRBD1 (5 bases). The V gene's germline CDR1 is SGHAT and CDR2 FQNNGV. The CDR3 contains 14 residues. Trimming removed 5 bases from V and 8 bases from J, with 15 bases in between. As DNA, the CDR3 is TGTGCCAGCAGCCCTACTTGGGACGGGGAAAAACTGTTTTTT. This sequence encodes CASSPTWDGEKLFF.

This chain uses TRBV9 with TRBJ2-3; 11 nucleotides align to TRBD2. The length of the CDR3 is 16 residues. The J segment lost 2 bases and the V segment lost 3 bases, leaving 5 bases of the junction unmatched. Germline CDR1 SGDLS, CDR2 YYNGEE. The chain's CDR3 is CASSAGTSGYTDTQYF. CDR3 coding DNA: TGTGCCAGCAGCGCCGGGACTAGCGGTTACACAGATACGCAGTATTTT.

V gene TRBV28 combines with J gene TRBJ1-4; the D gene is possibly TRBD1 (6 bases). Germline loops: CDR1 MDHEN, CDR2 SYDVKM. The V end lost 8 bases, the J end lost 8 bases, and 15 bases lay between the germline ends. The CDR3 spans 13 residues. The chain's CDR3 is CASGTLVGEKLFF. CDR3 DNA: TGTGCCAGCGGGACACTAGTCGGGGAAAAACTGTTTTTT.

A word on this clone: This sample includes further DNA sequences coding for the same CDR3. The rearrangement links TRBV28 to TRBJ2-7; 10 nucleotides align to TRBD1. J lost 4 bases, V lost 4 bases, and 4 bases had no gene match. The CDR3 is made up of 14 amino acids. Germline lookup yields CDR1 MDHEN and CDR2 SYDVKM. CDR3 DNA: TGTGCCAGCAGTTCGGGACAGGGGATATACGAGCAGTACTTC. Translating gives CASSSGQGIYEQYF.

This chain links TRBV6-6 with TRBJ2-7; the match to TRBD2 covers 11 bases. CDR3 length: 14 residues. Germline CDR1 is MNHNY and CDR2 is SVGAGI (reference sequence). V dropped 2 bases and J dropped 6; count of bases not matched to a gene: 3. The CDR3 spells CASSYGLAGSEQYF. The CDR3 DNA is TGTGCCAGCAGTTACGGACTAGCGGGTTCCGAGCAGTACTTC.

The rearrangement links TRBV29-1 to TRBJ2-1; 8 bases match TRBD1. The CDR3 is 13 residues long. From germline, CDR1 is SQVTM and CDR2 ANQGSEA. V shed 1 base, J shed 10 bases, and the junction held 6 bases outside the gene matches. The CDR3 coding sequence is TGCAGCGTTGAAGGGGCAGGGGGCCGGGAGCAGTTCTTC. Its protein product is CSVEGAGGREQFF.

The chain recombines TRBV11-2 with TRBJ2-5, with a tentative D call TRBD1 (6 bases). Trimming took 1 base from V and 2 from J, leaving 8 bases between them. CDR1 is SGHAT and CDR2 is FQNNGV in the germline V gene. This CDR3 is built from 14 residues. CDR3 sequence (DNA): TGTGCCAGCAGCTTAGCCAGGGGACAAGAGACCCAGTACTTC. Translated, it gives CASSLARGQETQYF.

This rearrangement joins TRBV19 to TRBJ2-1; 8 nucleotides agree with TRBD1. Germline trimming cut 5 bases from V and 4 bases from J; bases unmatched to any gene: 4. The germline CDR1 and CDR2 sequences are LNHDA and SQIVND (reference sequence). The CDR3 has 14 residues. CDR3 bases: TGTGCCAGTAGTTGGGGACAGGTTTACAATGAGCAGTTCTTC. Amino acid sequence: CASSWGQVYNEQFF.

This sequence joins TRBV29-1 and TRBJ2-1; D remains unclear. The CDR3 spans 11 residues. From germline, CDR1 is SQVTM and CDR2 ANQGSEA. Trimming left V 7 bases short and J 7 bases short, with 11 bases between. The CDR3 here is CSGQSGNEQFF. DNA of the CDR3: TGCAGCGGCCAAAGTGGGAATGAGCAGTTCTTC.

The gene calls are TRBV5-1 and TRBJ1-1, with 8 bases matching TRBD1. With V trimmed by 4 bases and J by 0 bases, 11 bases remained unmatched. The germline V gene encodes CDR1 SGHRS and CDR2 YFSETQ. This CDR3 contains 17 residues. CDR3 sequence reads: CASSPTRQGIMNTEAFF. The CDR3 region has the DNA TGCGCCAGCAGCCCTACCAGACAGGGGATTATGAACACTGAAGCTTTCTTT.

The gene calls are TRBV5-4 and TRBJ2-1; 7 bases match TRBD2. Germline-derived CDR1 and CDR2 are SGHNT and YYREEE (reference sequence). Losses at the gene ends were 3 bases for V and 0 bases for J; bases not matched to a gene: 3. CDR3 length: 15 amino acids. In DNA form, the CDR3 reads TGTGCCAGCAGCTCCAGCGGGACCTCCTACAATGAGCAGTTCTTC. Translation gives CASSSSGTSYNEQFF.

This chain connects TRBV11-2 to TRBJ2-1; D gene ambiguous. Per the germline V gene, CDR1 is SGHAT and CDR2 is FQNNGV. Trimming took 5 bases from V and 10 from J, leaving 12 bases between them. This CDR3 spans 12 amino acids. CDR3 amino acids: CASSMSIWEQFF. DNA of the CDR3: TGTGCCAGCAGCATGAGCATCTGGGAGCAGTTCTTC.

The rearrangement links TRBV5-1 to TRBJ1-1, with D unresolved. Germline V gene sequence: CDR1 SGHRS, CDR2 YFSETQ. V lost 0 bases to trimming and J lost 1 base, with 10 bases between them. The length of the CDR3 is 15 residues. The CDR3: CASSLEPRWNTEAFF. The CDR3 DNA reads TGCGCCAGCAGCTTGGAACCCAGGTGGAACACTGAAGCTTTCTTT. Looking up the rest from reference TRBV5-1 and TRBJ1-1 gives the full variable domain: KAGVTQTPRYLIKTRGQQVTLSCSPISGHRSVSWYQQTPGQGLQFLFEYFSETQRNKGNFPGRFSGRQFSNSRSEMNVSTLELGDSALYLCASSLEPRWNTEAFFGQGTRLTVV.

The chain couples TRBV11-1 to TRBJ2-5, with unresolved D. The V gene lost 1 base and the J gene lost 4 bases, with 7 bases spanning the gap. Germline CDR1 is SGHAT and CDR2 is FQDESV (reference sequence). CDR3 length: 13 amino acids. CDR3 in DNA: TGTGCCAGCAGCTTAGAATTCTCAGAGACCCAGTACTTC. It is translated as CASSLEFSETQYF. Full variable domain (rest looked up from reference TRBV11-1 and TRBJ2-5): EAEVAQSPRYKITEKSQAVAFWCDPISGHATLYWYRQILGQGPELLVQFQDESVVDDSQLPKDRFSAERLKGVDSTLKIQPAELGDSAMYLCASSLEFSETQYFGPGTRLLVL.

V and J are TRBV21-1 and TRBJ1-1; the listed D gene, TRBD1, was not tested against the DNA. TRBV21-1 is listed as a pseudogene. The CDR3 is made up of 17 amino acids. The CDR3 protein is CASSTVQGRLINTEAFF. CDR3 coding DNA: TGTGCCAGCAGCACCGTACAGGGGCGTTTGATCAACACTGAAGCTTTCTTT.

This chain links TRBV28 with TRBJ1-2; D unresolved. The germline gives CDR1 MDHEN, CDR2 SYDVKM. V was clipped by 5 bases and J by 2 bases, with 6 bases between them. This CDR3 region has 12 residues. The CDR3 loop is CASSRKNYGYTF. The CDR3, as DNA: TGTGCCAGCAGTCGAAAGAACTATGGCTACACCTTC.

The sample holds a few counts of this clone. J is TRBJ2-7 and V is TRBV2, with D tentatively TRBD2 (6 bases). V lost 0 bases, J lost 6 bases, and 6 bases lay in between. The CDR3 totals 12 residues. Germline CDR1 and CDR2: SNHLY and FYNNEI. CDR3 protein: CASSEAGGEQYF. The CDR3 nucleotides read TGTGCCAGCAGTGAAGCGGGGGGCGAGCAGTACTTC.

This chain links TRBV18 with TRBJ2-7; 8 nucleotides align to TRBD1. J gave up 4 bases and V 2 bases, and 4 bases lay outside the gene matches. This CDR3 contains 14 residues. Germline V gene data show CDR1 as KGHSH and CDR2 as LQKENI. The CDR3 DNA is TGTGCCAGCTCACCAACGACAGGGGTTTACGAGCAGTACTTC. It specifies CASSPTTGVYEQYF.

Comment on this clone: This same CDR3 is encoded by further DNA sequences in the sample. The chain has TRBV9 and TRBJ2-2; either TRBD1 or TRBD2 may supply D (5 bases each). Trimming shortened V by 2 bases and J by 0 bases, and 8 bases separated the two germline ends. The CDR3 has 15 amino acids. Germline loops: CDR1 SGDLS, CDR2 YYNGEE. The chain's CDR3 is CASSVRGANTGELFF. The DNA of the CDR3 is TGTGCCAGCAGCGTCAGAGGGGCGAACACCGGGGAGCTGTTTTTT.

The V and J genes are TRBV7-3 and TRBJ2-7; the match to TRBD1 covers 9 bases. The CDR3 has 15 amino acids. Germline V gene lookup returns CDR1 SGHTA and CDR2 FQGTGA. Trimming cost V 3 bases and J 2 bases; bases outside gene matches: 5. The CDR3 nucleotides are TGTGCCAGCAGCTTTGGCGGACAGGGGCCCTACGAGCAGTACTTC. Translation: CASSFGGQGPYEQYF.